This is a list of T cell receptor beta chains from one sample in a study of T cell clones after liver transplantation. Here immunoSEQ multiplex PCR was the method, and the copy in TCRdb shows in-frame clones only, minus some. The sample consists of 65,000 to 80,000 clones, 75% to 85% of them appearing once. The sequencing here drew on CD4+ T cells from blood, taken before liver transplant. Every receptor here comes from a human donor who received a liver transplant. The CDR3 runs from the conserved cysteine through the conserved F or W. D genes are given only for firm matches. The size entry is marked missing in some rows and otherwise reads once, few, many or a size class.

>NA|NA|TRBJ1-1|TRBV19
CASSRRGDTRNTEAFF
TGTGCCAGTAGTCGGCGAGGGGACACTAGAAACACTGAAGCTTTCTTT
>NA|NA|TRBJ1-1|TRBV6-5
CASMSQLSTEAFF
TGTGCCAGCATGAGCCAATTAAGCACTGAAGCTTTCTTT
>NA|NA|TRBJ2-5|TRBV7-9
CASSLGVGGETQYF
TGTGCCAGCAGCTTAGGGGTCGGTGGAGAGACCCAGTACTTC
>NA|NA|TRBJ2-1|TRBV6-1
CASRTYNEQFF
TGTGCCAGCAGGACCTACAATGAGCAGTTCTTC
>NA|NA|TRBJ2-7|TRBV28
CASSLTSYEQYF
TGTGCCAGCAGTTTAACCTCCTACGAGCAGTACTTC
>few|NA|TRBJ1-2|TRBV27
CASSPEDRYGYTF
TGTGCCAGCAGTCCCGAGGACAGATATGGCTACACCTTC
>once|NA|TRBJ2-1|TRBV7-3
CASSLTQSSYNEQFF
TGTGCCAGCAGCTTAACCCAGAGCTCCTACAATGAGCAGTTCTTC
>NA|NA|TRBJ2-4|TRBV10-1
CASSDGGAKNIQYF
TGCGCCAGCAGTGATGGGGGAGCCAAAAACATTCAGTACTTC
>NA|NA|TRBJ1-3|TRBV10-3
CAISVEGTGNTIYF
TGTGCCATCAGTGTGGAGGGGACTGGAAACACCATATATTTT
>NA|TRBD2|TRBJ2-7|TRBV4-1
CASSPRHGEGYEQYF
TGCGCCAGCAGCCCCAGGCATGGGGAGGGCTACGAGCAGTACTTC
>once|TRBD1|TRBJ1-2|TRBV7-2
CASSFRDRGLEGSSGYTF
TGTGCCAGCAGCTTCCGGGACAGGGGGCTCGAAGGTTCAAGCGGCTACACCTTC
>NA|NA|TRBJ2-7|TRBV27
CASSLSDSRWYF
TGTGCCAGCAGTTTATCGGACAGTCGGTGGTACTTC
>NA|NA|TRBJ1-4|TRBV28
CASNTPTRNNEKLFF
TGTGCCAGCAATACCCCGACGCGGAATAATGAAAAACTGTTTTTT
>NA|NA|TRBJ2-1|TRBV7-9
CASSLVGRGNEQFF
TGTGCCAGCAGCTTAGTAGGTAGGGGAAATGAGCAGTTCTTC
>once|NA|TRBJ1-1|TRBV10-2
CASSTMNTEAFF
TGCGCCAGCAGTACAATGAACACTGAAGCTTTCTTT
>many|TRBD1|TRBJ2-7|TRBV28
CASSLDRGIHEQYF
TGTGCCAGCAGCCTGGACAGGGGGATCCACGAGCAGTACTTC
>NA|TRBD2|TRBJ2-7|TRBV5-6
CASSFGTSGRRYEQYF
TGTGCCAGCAGCTTCGGGACTAGCGGGAGGCGCTACGAGCAGTACTTC
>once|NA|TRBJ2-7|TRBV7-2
CASSPIPSGAGEQYF
TGTGCCAGCAGCCCCATTCCATCGGGGGCTGGAGAGCAGTACTTC
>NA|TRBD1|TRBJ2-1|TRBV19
CASSTTGVDYNEQFF
TGTGCCAGTAGTACGACAGGGGTCGACTACAATGAGCAGTTCTTC
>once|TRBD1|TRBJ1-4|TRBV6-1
CASSEGQGLSSGKKLFF
TGTGCCAGCAGTGAGGGACAGGGTCTTTCCTCTGGGAAAAAACTGTTTTTT
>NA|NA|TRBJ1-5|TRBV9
CASSRGVKGDQPQHF
TGTGCCAGCAGCCGCGGGGTCAAGGGCGATCAGCCCCAGCATTTT
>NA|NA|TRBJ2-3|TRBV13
CASSLRSTDTQYF
TGTGCCAGCAGCCTCAGGAGCACAGATACGCAGTATTTT
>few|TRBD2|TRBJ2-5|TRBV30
CAWGYKRGLAGGRETQYF
TGTGCCTGGGGGTACAAAAGAGGACTAGCGGGAGGGCGGGAGACCCAGTACTTC
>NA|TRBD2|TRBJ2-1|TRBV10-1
CASSGTSGSYNEQFF
TGCGCCAGCAGTGGGACTAGCGGTTCCTACAATGAGCAGTTCTTC
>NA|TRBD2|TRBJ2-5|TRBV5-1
CASSFVLAGGQETQYF
TGCGCCAGCAGCTTTGTTCTAGCGGGAGGGCAAGAGACCCAGTACTTC
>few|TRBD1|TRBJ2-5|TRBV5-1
CASSLGTEETQYF
TGCGCCAGCAGCTTAGGGACAGAAGAGACCCAGTACTTC
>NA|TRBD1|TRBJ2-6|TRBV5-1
CASTSDRDRGSGANVLTF
TGCGCCAGCACTTCGGACAGGGACAGGGGATCTGGGGCCAACGTCCTGACTTTC
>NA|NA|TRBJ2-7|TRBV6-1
CASSEAEWGHEQYF
TGTGCCAGCAGTGAGGCAGAATGGGGCCACGAGCAGTACTTC
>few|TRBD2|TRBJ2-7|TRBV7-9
CASLREAPYEQYF
TGTGCCAGTCTTCGGGAGGCTCCCTACGAGCAGTACTTC
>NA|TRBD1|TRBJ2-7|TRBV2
CASRDRTGGNEQYF
TGTGCCAGCAGGGACAGGACAGGGGGCAACGAGCAGTACTTC
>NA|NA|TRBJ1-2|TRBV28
CASSLGGYGYTF
TGTGCCAGCAGCCTAGGAGGATATGGCTACACCTTC
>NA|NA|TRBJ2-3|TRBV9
CASSDRGLSADTQYF
TGTGCCAGCAGCGACCGAGGACTATCCGCAGATACGCAGTATTTT
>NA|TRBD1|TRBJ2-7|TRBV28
CASGTGMLGSYEQYF
TGTGCCAGTGGGACAGGAATGTTAGGATCCTACGAGCAGTACTTC
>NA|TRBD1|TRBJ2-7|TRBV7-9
CASSLDRGATYEQYF
TGTGCCAGCAGCTTAGACAGGGGGGCAACCTACGAGCAGTACTTC
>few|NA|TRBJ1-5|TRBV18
CASSPIFSNQPQHF
TGTGCCAGCTCACCAATATTTAGCAATCAGCCCCAGCATTTT
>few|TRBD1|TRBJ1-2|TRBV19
CASRRLGQGSRGYTF
TGTGCCAGTAGACGACTTGGACAGGGGTCGCGGGGCTACACCTTC
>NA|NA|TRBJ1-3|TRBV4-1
CASSLQFSGNTIYF
TGCGCCAGCAGCCTACAGTTCTCTGGAAACACCATATATTTT
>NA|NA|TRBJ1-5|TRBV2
CASSVFGSQPQHF
TGTGCCAGCAGTGTGTTTGGGAGCCAGCCCCAGCATTTT
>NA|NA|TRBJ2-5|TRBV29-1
CSVLGGGGQETQYF
TGCAGCGTCCTCGGAGGGGGGGGCCAAGAGACCCAGTACTTC
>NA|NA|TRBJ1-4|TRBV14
CASSQKTVTNEKLFF
TGTGCCAGCAGCCAGAAGACAGTCACTAATGAAAAACTGTTTTTT
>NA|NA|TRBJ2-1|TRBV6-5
CASSTSRPRDNEQFF
TGTGCCAGCAGTACCTCGAGACCCAGGGACAATGAGCAGTTCTTC
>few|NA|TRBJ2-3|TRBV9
CASSVGSWSTDTQYF
TGTGCCAGCAGCGTGGGCTCATGGAGCACAGATACGCAGTATTTT
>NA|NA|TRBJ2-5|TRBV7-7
CASSLAGSSETQYF
TGTGCCAGCAGCTTAGCAGGGTCTTCCGAGACCCAGTACTTC
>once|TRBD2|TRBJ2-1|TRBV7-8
CASKILAGINEQFF
TGTGCCAGCAAGATACTAGCGGGAATCAATGAGCAGTTCTTC
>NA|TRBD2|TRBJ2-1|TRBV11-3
CASSPGIAGNNEQFF
TGTGCCAGCAGCCCTGGGATAGCGGGGAACAATGAGCAGTTCTTC
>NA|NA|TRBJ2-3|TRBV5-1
CASRGTRTDTQYF
TGCGCCAGCAGGGGGACCCGCACAGATACGCAGTATTTT
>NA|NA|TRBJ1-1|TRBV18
CATSSEGSHAEAFF
TGTGCCACTTCGTCGGAGGGCAGTCATGCTGAAGCTTTCTTT
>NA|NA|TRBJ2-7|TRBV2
CASSEVKAVGGEQYF
TGTGCCAGCAGTGAAGTAAAAGCGGTAGGGGGAGAGCAGTACTTC
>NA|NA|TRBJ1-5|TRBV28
CASSLVGTLEANQPQHF
TGTGCCAGCAGTTTAGTAGGGACACTTGAGGCCAATCAGCCCCAGCATTTT
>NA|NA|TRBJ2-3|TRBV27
CASSLTLGEGSTDTQYF
TGTGCCAGCAGTTTAACCCTGGGAGAGGGAAGCACAGATACGCAGTATTTT
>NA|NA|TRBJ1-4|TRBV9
CASSVQGVGEKLFF
TGTGCCAGCAGCGTTCAGGGAGTCGGTGAAAAACTGTTTTTT
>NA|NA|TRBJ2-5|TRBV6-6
CASLPGEGEETQYF
TGTGCCAGCTTGCCGGGAGAGGGTGAAGAGACCCAGTACTTC
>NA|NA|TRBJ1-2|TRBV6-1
CASSERGAKIYGYTF
TGTGCCAGCAGTGAACGCGGGGCCAAGATCTATGGCTACACCTTC
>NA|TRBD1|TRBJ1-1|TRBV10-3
CAISEPGTVRGEAFF
TGTGCCATCAGTGAGCCCGGGACAGTCAGGGGAGAAGCTTTCTTT
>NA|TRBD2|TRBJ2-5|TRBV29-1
CSVEYNSGRETQYF
TGCAGCGTTGAGTACAATAGCGGGAGGGAGACCCAGTACTTC
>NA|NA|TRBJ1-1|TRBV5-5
CASSMNTEAFF
TGTGCCAGCAGCATGAACACTGAAGCTTTCTTT